This TCR beta chain was captured by sequencing in a study of cytomegalovirus exposure and HLA in healthy donors. Points from the study as a whole: About 87% or about 30% of the time was how often most TCR beta V segments were productive, according to an earlier analysis. For most TCR sequences rarity was the rule, although some public TCRs occurred in many donors.

The sample holds one count of this clone. Its antigen is as yet unknown. In germline, CDR1 is MGHRA, CDR2 YSYEKL. The CDR3 has 15 residues. V was cut by 2 bases and J by 5 bases, with 13 bases left in between. It was with 60 Vbeta and 13 Jbeta primers that the PCR ran. Assay used: immunoSEQ multiplex PCR; TCRdb lists only in-frame clones, some missing. The data show around 99,000 clones, roughly 80% seen once. The specimen was PBMCs. The rearrangement uses TRBV4-1 and TRBJ1-5; D might be TRBD1 (6 bases). The receptor's source is a man aged 25 to 45 in good health and CMV-seropositive. CDR3 sequence: CASSQKQGLDQPQHF. CDR3 coding DNA: TGCGCCAGCAGCCAAAAACAGGGCTTAGATCAGCCCCAGCATTTT.